The 32 T cell receptor beta chains given below trace back to one sample, sequenced in a study of cytomegalovirus exposure and HLA in healthy donors. 60 Vbeta and 13 Jbeta primers were used in PCR. This table comes from immunoSEQ multiplex PCR, and its TCRdb copy is limited to in-frame clones, with some not included. The sample has roughly 100,000 clones, around 75% seen once. Sample: PBMCs. These receptors were taken from a man aged 30 to 45 in good health and CMV-seropositive.

The chain links TRBV28 to TRBJ1-5; 9 bases line up with TRBD1. Germline V gene data show CDR1 as MDHEN and CDR2 as SYDVKM. V gave up 4 bases and J gave up 5 bases; unmatched junction bases: 6. The CDR3 spans 15 residues. The CDR3 DNA reads as TGTGCCAGCAGTTCCCGGGACAGGGCCGATCAGCCCCAGCATTTT. This gives the protein CASSSRDRADQPQHF. Using reference TRBV28 and TRBJ1-5 for the parts outside the CDR3, the full variable domain is DVKVTQSSRYLVKRTGEKVFLECVQDMDHENMFWYRQDPGLGLRLIYFSYDVKMKEKGDIPEGYSVSREKKERFSLILESASTNQTSMYLCASSSRDRADQPQHFGDGTRLSIL.

This clone was detected only a few times. The chain carries TRBV6-5 and TRBJ1-1; perhaps TRBD1 as D (5 bases). The CDR3 runs to 13 residues. V lost 3 bases to trimming and J lost 4 bases, with 9 bases between them. The germline V gene has CDR1 MNHEY and CDR2 SVGAGI. The CDR3 region is CASSYQRGTEAFF. The CDR3 DNA reads as TGTGCCAGCAGTTATCAAAGGGGCACTGAAGCTTTCTTT.

The chain combines TRBV28 with TRBJ1-4; no clear D gene. The V end lost 6 bases, the J end lost 8 bases, and 13 bases lay between the germline ends. The germline V gene has CDR1 MDHEN and CDR2 SYDVKM. The CDR3 extends over 13 amino acids. The CDR3 DNA is TGTGCCAGCAGGGCGGCGGGGTACGAAAAACTGTTTTTT. This codes for CASRAAGYEKLFF.

The V gene is TRBV11-1, the J gene TRBJ1-6; D uncertain. V lost 3 bases to trimming and J lost 7 bases, with 10 bases between them. There are 14 residues in the CDR3. Per germline, CDR1 SGHAT and CDR2 FQDESV (reference sequence). The DNA for the CDR3 is TGTGCCAGCAGCTTGCGGGGAGGCAATTCACCCCTCCACTTT. Protein product: CASSLRGGNSPLHF.

The rearrangement joins TRBV7-2 to TRBJ1-6; 11 nucleotides match TRBD1. The trim removed 1 base at V and 10 bases at J, leaving 3 bases unmatched. Germline V gene sequence: CDR1 SGHTA, CDR2 FQGNSA. The CDR3 contains 15 residues. The CDR3 sequence: CASSLGTGGGSPLHF. In DNA form, the CDR3 reads TGTGCCAGCAGCTTAGGGACAGGGGGCGGATCACCCCTCCACTTT. Based on the CDR3 plus reference TRBV7-2 and TRBJ1-6, the full variable domain is GAGVSQSPSNKVTEKGKDVELRCDPISGHTALYWYRQSLGQGLEFLIYFQGNSAPDKSGLPSDRFSAERTGGSVSTLTIQRTQQEDSAVYLCASSLGTGGGSPLHFGNGTRLTVT.

The sample holds many counts of this clone. The rearrangement uses TRBV6-4 and TRBJ1-1; 11 bases are a match to TRBD1. The V gene's germline CDR1 is MRHNA and CDR2 SNTAGT. The V gene end was trimmed by 3 bases and the J gene end by 4 bases; junction bases not matched to a gene: 1. CDR3 size: 14 residues. The CDR3, as DNA: TGTGCCAGCAGTGAGGGGACAGGGGGCACTGAAGCTTTCTTT. This gives the protein CASSEGTGGTEAFF.

The chain joins TRBV6-1 to TRBJ2-7, with D possibly TRBD1 on 6 matching bases. CDR1 MNHNS and CDR2 SASEGT come from the germline V gene. The V gene lost 0 bases and the J gene lost 0 bases, with 9 bases spanning the gap. The CDR3 covers 15 residues. The CDR3 reads CASSEAQGSSYEQYF. The CDR3 coding sequence is TGTGCCAGCAGTGAAGCTCAGGGGAGCTCCTACGAGCAGTACTTC.

The chain joins TRBV11-2 to TRBJ1-1, with unresolved D. Germline V gene sequence: CDR1 SGHAT, CDR2 FQNNGV. The V and J ends lost 1 base and 4 bases respectively, with 10 bases between them. The CDR3 loop spans 14 amino acids. CDR3 in amino acids: CASSLVGGGTEAFF. The CDR3 DNA sequence: TGTGCCAGCAGCTTAGTAGGAGGTGGCACTGAAGCTTTCTTT.

The gene calls are TRBV10-3 and TRBJ2-7; 12 bases are shared with TRBD1. The CDR3 covers 15 residues. Germline loops: CDR1 ENHRY, CDR2 SYGVKD. V shed 8 bases and J 2 bases; nucleotides not matched to a gene: 7. The CDR3 region is CAIGTGGSSAYEQYF. As DNA, the CDR3 is TGTGCCATCGGGACAGGGGGCTCCTCCGCCTACGAGCAGTACTTC.

The chain has TRBV5-5 and TRBJ1-1, with 9 bases that match TRBD1. Germline CDR1 is SGHKS and CDR2 is YYEKEE (reference sequence). V lost 3 bases and J lost 5; bases outside the gene matches: 8. CDR3 length: 15 amino acids. CDR3 loop: CASSWGQGRGTEAFF. The DNA for the CDR3 is TGTGCCAGCAGCTGGGGACAGGGAAGGGGGACTGAAGCTTTCTTT.

This clone has just a few counts. This chain uses TRBV18 with TRBJ1-2; a possible D gene is TRBD1 (5 bases). With 2 bases removed from V and 7 bases from J, the gap between germline ends came to 14 bases. This CDR3 contains 14 residues. The V gene's germline CDR1 is KGHSH and CDR2 LQKENI. The CDR3 is CASSPAAGPGGYTF. CDR3 bases: TGTGCCAGCTCACCAGCAGCAGGGCCTGGTGGCTACACCTTC.

This clone appeared a few times. This chain joins TRBV4-1 and TRBJ2-5, with 7 bases lining up with TRBD2. CDR3 length: 16 residues. CDR1 and CDR2 (germline): MGHRA, YSYEKL. The V segment lost 1 base and the J segment 5 bases; nucleotides outside the gene matches: 10. The CDR3 DNA follows: TGCGCCAGCAGCCAAGGGGGGTGGACTAGGGGTGAGACCCAGTACTTC. Amino acids: CASSQGGWTRGETQYF.

The chain uses TRBV11-2 and TRBJ2-1; possible D gene TRBD2, 6 bases. Between the trimmed V and J ends, which lost 1 base and 3 bases, there was a span of 7 bases. Germline V gives CDR1 SGHAT, CDR2 FQNNGV. This CDR3 has 14 amino acids. The CDR3 DNA is TGTGCCAGCAGCTTAGGGGACTTCTACAATGAGCAGTTCTTC. Translating it yields CASSLGDFYNEQFF.

The chain carries TRBV5-1 and TRBJ2-5, with TRBD1 matching 8 bases. Germline values: CDR1 SGHRS, CDR2 YFSETQ. After removal of 0 bases from V and 5 bases from J, the junction contained 3 bases not matched to a gene. CDR3 length: 14 amino acids. The CDR3 is CASSLGQGAETQYF. The CDR3 region has the DNA TGCGCCAGCAGCTTGGGGCAGGGGGCGGAGACCCAGTACTTC.

The chain is built from TRBV7-2 and TRBJ1-3; D remains ambiguous. The CDR3 contains 12 residues. Germline CDR1 and CDR2: SGHTA and FQGNSA. V shed 3 bases and J shed 4 bases, with 4 bases lying between them. The CDR3 spells CASSFRGNTIYF. CDR3 coding DNA: TGTGCCAGCAGCTTCCGGGGAAACACCATATATTTT.

This clone showed up just once. The rearrangement links TRBV5-5 to TRBJ2-5, with 8 bases aligning to TRBD2. After removal of 3 bases from V and 4 bases from J, the junction contained 5 bases not matched to a gene. Germline V CDR1 and CDR2: SGHKS, YYEKEE (reference sequence). This CDR3 contains 14 residues. The CDR3 spells CASSSQLAVETQYF. The CDR3 nucleotides read TGTGCCAGCAGCTCGCAACTAGCGGTAGAGACCCAGTACTTC.

This clone was observed a few times. The chain uses TRBV16 and TRBJ2-5; maybe TRBD1 (6 bases). The CDR3 has 13 amino acids. The V end was cut by 4 bases, the J end by 2 bases, with 8 bases between. Germline V lookup: CDR1 KGHSY, CDR2 FQNENV. The CDR3 here is CASSRDRQETQYF. For the CDR3, the DNA is TGTGCCAGCAGCCGCGACAGGCAAGAGACCCAGTACTTC.

The rearrangement links TRBV7-2 to TRBJ2-7; 12 bases agree with TRBD1. Germline V gene sequence: CDR1 SGHTA, CDR2 FQGNSA. The CDR3 totals 17 residues. V was clipped by 5 bases and J by 2 bases; unmatched bases: 10. The CDR3 nucleotides read TGTGCCAGCAGCGAGAGGGACAGGGGGCCATCGACCTACGAGCAGTACTTC. Its translation: CASSERDRGPSTYEQYF.

The chain is built from TRBV18 and TRBJ2-1; D possibly corresponds to TRBD1 (8 bases). Looked up from germline, CDR1 is KGHSH and CDR2 is LQKENI. CDR3 length: 14 amino acids. V dropped 5 bases and J dropped 8 bases, with 16 bases sitting between them. CDR3 in DNA: TGTGCCAGCTCATCAGGACAGGGAGGGGATGAGCAGTTCTTC. Translating gives CASSSGQGGDEQFF.

The chain recombines TRBV4-1 with TRBJ1-3, with 9 positions matching TRBD1. V lost 3 bases and J lost 1; bases outside the gene matches: 10. Germline-derived CDR1 and CDR2 are MGHRA and YSYEKL. This CDR3 region has 18 residues. DNA of the CDR3: TGCGCCAGCAGCCAGAACTGGGACAGGGTGAAATCTGGAAACACCATATATTTT. Translation gives CASSQNWDRVKSGNTIYF.

This chain links TRBV6-1 with TRBJ1-2; 10 bases fit TRBD1. Germline CDR1 is MNHNS and CDR2 is SASEGT. V lost 0 bases to trimming and J lost 2 bases; unmatched junction nucleotides: 6. This CDR3 has 17 amino acids. CDR3 region: CASSEAGQGQFNYGYTF. The DNA for the CDR3 is TGTGCCAGCAGTGAAGCGGGACAGGGGCAATTCAACTATGGCTACACCTTC.

The rearrangement links TRBV4-3 to TRBJ1-2, with TRBD1 identical over 7 bases. The germline CDR1 and CDR2 sequences are LGHNA and YSLEER. This CDR3 has 16 amino acids. V shed 4 bases, J shed 3 bases, and the junction held 11 bases outside the gene matches. The chain's CDR3 is CASSLSTSDRYYGYTF. The DNA of the CDR3 is TGCGCCAGCAGCCTCAGTACCTCGGACAGGTACTATGGCTACACCTTC.

The chain recombines TRBV5-1 with TRBJ1-2; 7 positions agree with TRBD1. Looked up from germline, CDR1 is SGHRS and CDR2 is YFSETQ. The CDR3 runs to 17 residues. Trimming at V came to 4 bases and at J to 1 base, leaving 13 bases not matched to a gene. The CDR3 nucleotides read TGCGCCAGCAGCCCGGGACAGCACGGGGCAAGTAACTATGGCTACACCTTC. Amino acids: CASSPGQHGASNYGYTF. Full variable domain (rest looked up from reference TRBV5-1 and TRBJ1-2): KAGVTQTPRYLIKTRGQQVTLSCSPISGHRSVSWYQQTPGQGLQFLFEYFSETQRNKGNFPGRFSGRQFSNSRSEMNVSTLELGDSALYLCASSPGQHGASNYGYTFGSGTRLTVV.

The rearrangement uses TRBV6-5 and TRBJ1-2; possible D gene TRBD1, 6 bases. Trimming removed 2 bases at V and 4 bases at J, with 11 bases between. The CDR3 length is 14 residues. The germline gives CDR1 MNHEY, CDR2 SVGAGI. DNA for the CDR3: TGTGCCAGCAGTTACCGCAGGGACACCTATGGCTACACCTTC. Translating gives CASSYRRDTYGYTF.

V and J are TRBV14 and TRBJ1-4; 9 nucleotides align to TRBD1. Germline trimming cut 8 bases from V and 5 bases from J; bases unmatched to any gene: 9. Germline V CDR1 and CDR2: SGHDN, FVKESK. The CDR3 has 15 residues. The CDR3 DNA sequence: TGTGCCAGCTCCGGGACAGGGCTGAGAAATGAAAAACTGTTTTTT. It is translated as CASSGTGLRNEKLFF.

The gene calls are TRBV5-6 and TRBJ1-6, with a possible D match to TRBD1 (6 bases). With 0 bases removed from V and 3 bases from J, the gap between germline ends came to 10 bases. There are 16 residues in the CDR3. Germline V CDR1 and CDR2: SGHDT, YYEEEE. The CDR3 bases are TGTGCCAGCAGCTTGGGGGGGCAGAACTATAATTCACCCCTCCACTTT. This codes for CASSLGGQNYNSPLHF.

V is TRBV9 and J is TRBJ2-1, with a tentative D call TRBD2 (7 bases). Trimming removed 0 bases at V and 2 bases at J, with 12 bases between. The germline V gene has CDR1 SGDLS and CDR2 YYNGEE. CDR3 size: 16 residues. Written as DNA, the CDR3 is TGTGCCAGCAGCGTAGGGGGAGGGGGAGCCTACAATGAGCAGTTCTTC. Translation: CASSVGGGGAYNEQFF.

This clone appeared a few times. The chain is built from TRBV6-1 and TRBJ1-2; 8 bases match TRBD1. The germline V gene has CDR1 MNHNS and CDR2 SASEGT. The CDR3 has 14 residues. Trimming removed 6 bases from V and 1 base from J; junction bases left unmatched: 4. The CDR3: CASRDRVRNYGYTF. The CDR3 DNA reads as TGTGCCAGCAGGGACAGGGTACGTAACTATGGCTACACCTTC.

To note about this clone: Additional DNA sequences in this sample encode the identical CDR3. The chain joins TRBV18 to TRBJ1-3, with no clear D. Germline CDR1 is KGHSH and CDR2 is LQKENI. Trimming shortened V by 6 bases and J by 0 bases, and 9 bases separated the two germline ends. The CDR3 is 14 residues long. In DNA form, the CDR3 reads TGTGCCAGCTCGCCGAGTAGCTCTGGAAACACCATATATTTT. It is translated as CASSPSSSGNTIYF.

The gene calls are TRBV5-5 and TRBJ2-7; 8 positions agree with TRBD1. The ends lost 4 bases at V and 7 bases at J; junction bases unmatched: 7. This CDR3 has 13 amino acids. Per the germline V gene, CDR1 is SGHKS and CDR2 is YYEKEE (reference sequence). The CDR3 coding sequence is TGTGCCAGCAGCCAGGGGGCATCGGGTGAGCAGTACTTC. Its translation is CASSQGASGEQYF.

The J gene is TRBJ2-3, the V gene TRBV2, with D perhaps matching TRBD2 (6 bases). The CDR3 totals 16 residues. The germline V gene encodes CDR1 SNHLY and CDR2 FYNNEI. Trimming pared 5 bases from V and 0 bases from J, leaving 15 bases between. Here the CDR3 reads CASSFGAGPSTDTQYF. In DNA form, the CDR3 reads TGTGCCAGCAGTTTCGGGGCGGGGCCGAGCACAGATACGCAGTATTTT.

The chain links TRBV7-2 to TRBJ1-2, with D possibly matching TRBD1 (5 bases). The CDR3 length is 13 residues. V gave up 4 bases and J gave up 6 bases, with 12 bases separating them. CDR1 is SGHTA and CDR2 is FQGNSA in the germline V gene. The CDR3, as DNA: TGTGCCAGCAGCTCAACCCGGGGGGATGGCTACACCTTC. Translating it yields CASSSTRGDGYTF.